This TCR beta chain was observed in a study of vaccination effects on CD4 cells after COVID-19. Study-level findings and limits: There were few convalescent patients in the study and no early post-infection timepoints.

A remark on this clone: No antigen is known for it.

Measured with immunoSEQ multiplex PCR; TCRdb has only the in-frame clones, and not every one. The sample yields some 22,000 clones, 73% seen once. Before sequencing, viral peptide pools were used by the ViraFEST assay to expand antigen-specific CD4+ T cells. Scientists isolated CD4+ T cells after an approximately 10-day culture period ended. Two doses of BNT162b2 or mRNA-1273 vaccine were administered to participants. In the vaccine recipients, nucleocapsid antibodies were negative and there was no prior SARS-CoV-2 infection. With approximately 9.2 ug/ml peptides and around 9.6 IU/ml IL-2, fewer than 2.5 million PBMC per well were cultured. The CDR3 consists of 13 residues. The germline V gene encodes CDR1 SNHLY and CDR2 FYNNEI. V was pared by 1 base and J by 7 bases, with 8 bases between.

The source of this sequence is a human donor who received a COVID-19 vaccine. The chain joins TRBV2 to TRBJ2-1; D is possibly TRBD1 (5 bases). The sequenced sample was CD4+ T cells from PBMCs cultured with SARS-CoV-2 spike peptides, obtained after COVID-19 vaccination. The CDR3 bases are TGTGCCAGCAGTGAAGAGGCAGGGAATGAGCAGTTCTTC. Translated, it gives CASSEEAGNEQFF.